The source of this TCR beta chain is a study of T cell responses to AZD1222 COVID-19 vaccine. As for the study in general: Pooling was applied to second doses at about 4 or about 12 weeks. Findings of the study overall: Baseline seropositives among AZD1222 recipients totaled only five or six. A reported finding is that nearly half of spike-specific TCRs target unmutated variant regions. It should be noted that donors were predominantly white British and more often female, and clonal diversity was possibly underestimated.

TCRdb keeps only in-frame clones here, not all; method: immunoSEQ multiplex PCR. The table lists more than 70,000 clones, roughly 90% of them singletons. The CDR3 sequence is 12 residues long. V gave up 2 bases and J gave up 4 bases, with 4 bases separating them. For this clone: The antigen remains undetermined.

The sample was peripheral blood, taken on day 0 of AZD1222 vaccination. The clonotype originates from an adult in good health. V gene TRBV12-3 or TRBV12-4 combines with J gene TRBJ2-3; D unclear. CDR3 residues: CASSLNSDTQYF. CDR3 coding DNA: TGTGCCAGCAGTTTAAATTCAGATACGCAGTATTTT.